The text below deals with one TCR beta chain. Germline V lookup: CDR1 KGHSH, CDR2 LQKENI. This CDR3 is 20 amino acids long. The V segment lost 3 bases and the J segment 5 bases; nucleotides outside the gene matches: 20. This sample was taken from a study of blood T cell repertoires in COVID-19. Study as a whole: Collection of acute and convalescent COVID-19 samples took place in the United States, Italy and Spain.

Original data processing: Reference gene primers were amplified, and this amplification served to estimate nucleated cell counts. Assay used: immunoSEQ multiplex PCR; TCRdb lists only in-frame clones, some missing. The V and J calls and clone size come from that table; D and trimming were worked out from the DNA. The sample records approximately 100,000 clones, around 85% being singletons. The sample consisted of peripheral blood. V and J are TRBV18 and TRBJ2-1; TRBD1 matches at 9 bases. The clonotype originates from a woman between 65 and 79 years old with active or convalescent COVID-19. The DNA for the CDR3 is TGTGCCAGCTCACCTGTACAGTTCGGTGCTGGACAGGGGAAGCACAATGAGCAGTTCTTC. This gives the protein CASSPVQFGAGQGKHNEQFF. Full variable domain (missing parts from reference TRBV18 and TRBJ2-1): NAGVMQNPRHLVRRRGQEARLRCSPMKGHSHVYWYRQLPEEGLKFMVYLQKENIIDESGMPKERFSAEFPKEGPSILRIQQVVRGDSAAYFCASSPVQFGAGQGKHNEQFFGPGTRLTVL.